These 5 T cell receptor beta chains were all obtained from the same sample, sequenced in a study of T cell repertoires in cytomegalovirus infection. For these TCRs, the target antigens are not known. A single record per CDR3 protein comes from TCRdb applying MiXCR to the reads. The table has roughly 990,000 distinct CDR3 sequences, about a third seen once. Material: cultured CD8+ T cells from PBMCs, obtained from culture after CMV antigen stimulation. These TCRs come from a human donor in good health (CMV status not recorded). Some clones in this sample may be carry-over from other donors' samples.

This rearrangement joins TRBV25-1 to TRBJ2-6; D might be TRBD1 (5 bases). CDR1 is MGHDK, CDR2 SYGVNS, per germline. The CDR3 has 15 residues. V lost 7 bases, J lost 0 bases, and 10 bases lay in between. CDR3 residues: CASTAGFSGANVLTF. Written as DNA, the CDR3 is TGTGCCAGCACTGCAGGGTTCTCTGGGGCCAACGTCCTGACTTTC. Combining the CDR3 with reference TRBV25-1 and TRBJ2-6 gives the whole variable domain EADIYQTPRYLVIGTGKKITLECSQTMGHDKMYWYQQDPGMELHLIHYSYGVNSTEKGDLSSESTVSRIRTEHFPLTLESARPSHTSQYLCASTAGFSGANVLTFGAGSRLTVL.

V and J are TRBV19 and TRBJ1-1; 7 bases align to TRBD1. Germline loops: CDR1 LNHDA, CDR2 SQIVND (reference sequence). Trimming cost V 7 bases and J 0 bases; bases outside gene matches: 2. The CDR3 is made up of 13 amino acids. This CDR3 reads CASTGQMNTEAFF. CDR3 DNA: TGTGCCAGTACGGGACAGATGAACACTGAAGCTTTCTTT.

This clonotype was seen many times. DNA for the CDR3: TGTGCCAGCAGCTTATGGAAAGGGGTGGGCACAGATACGCAGTATTTT. Translating gives CASSLWKGVGTDTQYF. The chain carries TRBV7-8 and TRBJ2-3, with a weak D call TRBD1 (5 bases). V lost 2 bases and J lost 1, with 13 bases in between. This CDR3 comprises 16 residues. Germline lookup yields CDR1 SGHVS and CDR2 FQNEAQ.

This clonotype has a handful of counts. CDR3 bases: TGTGCCAGCAGCCAATATCCAGGGGTGGTTATGAACACTGAAGCTTTCTTT. As protein: CASSQYPGVVMNTEAFF. The chain employs TRBV14 and TRBJ1-1; a weak D match, TRBD1 (6 bases). Germline lookup yields CDR1 SGHDN and CDR2 FVKESK. V was cut by 2 bases and J by 0 bases, with 16 bases left in between. This CDR3 is 17 amino acids long.

This clonotype was counted between two and nine times. V usage is TRBV19 and J usage is TRBJ2-2; D gene ambiguous. This CDR3 has 13 residues. Germline V lookup: CDR1 LNHDA, CDR2 SQIVND (reference sequence). Trimming left V 5 bases short and J 7 bases short, with 11 bases between. The CDR3 loop is CASSPHWGGELFF. In DNA, the CDR3 is TGTGCCAGTAGTCCCCACTGGGGCGGGGAGCTGTTTTTT.